This passage covers 18 T cell receptor beta chains from one sample sequenced in a study of blood T cell repertoires in COVID-19. Sequenced by immunoSEQ multiplex PCR; TCRdb stores in-frame clones only, minus some. The sample lists about 280,000 clones; around 90% were seen once. Sequencing input: PBMCs or T cells enriched from blood (not recorded which). These receptors were taken from a woman aged 18 to 35 with acute COVID-19.

J is TRBJ1-2 and V is TRBV3-1 (or the pseudogene TRBV3-2), with 8 bases lining up with TRBD1. The CDR3 contains 14 residues. Germline values: CDR1 LGHDT, CDR2 YNNKEL (reference sequence). Trimming removed 2 bases from V and 5 bases from J; junction bases left unmatched: 4. Here the CDR3 DNA reads TGTGCCAGCAGCCAATTACAGGGGGAGTATGGCTACACCTTC. Translated: CASSQLQGEYGYTF.

The chain joins TRBV11-2 to TRBJ1-4; weak D call: TRBD1 (5 bases). Trimming stripped 0 bases from V and 6 bases from J, with 5 bases between. Germline assignment: CDR1 SGHAT and CDR2 FQNNGV. The CDR3 sequence is 13 residues long. The CDR3 sequence is CASSLDRDEKLFF. The CDR3 DNA is TGTGCCAGCAGCTTAGACAGGGATGAAAAACTGTTTTTT.

The CDR3 is CASSITGGVPSEQFF. DNA for the CDR3: TGTGCCAGTAGTATAACAGGGGGCGTACCGAGTGAGCAGTTCTTC. V usage is TRBV19 and J usage is TRBJ2-1; 9 nucleotides agree with TRBD1. Germline V lookup: CDR1 LNHDA, CDR2 SQIVND (reference sequence). CDR3 length: 15 residues. V shed 2 bases and J 9 bases; nucleotides not matched to a gene: 8.

The chain employs TRBV7-6 and TRBJ2-3; maybe TRBD1 (8 bases). With 5 bases removed from V and 3 bases from J, the gap between germline ends came to 15 bases. CDR1 is SGHVS, CDR2 FNYEAQ, per germline. CDR3 length: 15 residues. The CDR3 spells CASSRTGRATDTQYF. The CDR3, as DNA: TGTGCCAGCAGCCGGACAGGGAGGGCGACAGATACGCAGTATTTT.

This chain links TRBV10-3 with TRBJ2-1; the D gene is possibly TRBD2 (7 bases). Germline lookup yields CDR1 ENHRY and CDR2 SYGVKD. The CDR3 is 16 residues long. V lost 6 bases to trimming and J lost 6 bases, with 21 bases between them. CDR3 bases: TGTGCCATCAGGGGTAGGGGGAGCGGGAACGGCAATGAGCAGTTCTTC. Its translation is CAIRGRGSGNGNEQFF.

This chain joins TRBV19 and TRBJ1-2; TRBD1 agrees at 8 bases. Germline loops: CDR1 LNHDA, CDR2 SQIVND (reference sequence). The junction had 9 bases not matched to a gene; V was cut back by 4 bases and J by 8 bases. This CDR3 contains 14 residues. CDR3 sequence reads: CASSTRDRREGYTF. The CDR3 DNA follows: TGTGCCAGTAGTACACGGGACAGGCGGGAAGGCTACACCTTC.

The rearrangement uses TRBV7-9 and TRBJ2-7, with 7 bases matching TRBD1. This CDR3 is 16 amino acids long. J was trimmed by 3 bases and V by 2 bases; bases with no gene match: 10. Germline V gene lookup returns CDR1 SEHNR and CDR2 FQNEAQ (reference sequence). The CDR3 DNA reads TGTGCCAGCAGCTTACTGACGACAGGGCCCTTCTACGAGCAGTACTTC. This translates into CASSLLTTGPFYEQYF.

The V and J genes are TRBV18 and TRBJ1-1; D perhaps matches TRBD1 (6 bases). Germline V CDR1 and CDR2: KGHSH, LQKENI. Trimming removed 0 bases at V and 1 base at J, with 18 bases between. The length of the CDR3 is 18 residues. The CDR3 here is CASSPPIRPGARNTEAFF. Written as DNA, the CDR3 is TGTGCCAGCTCACCACCTATTCGACCAGGGGCGCGGAACACTGAAGCTTTCTTT. The full variable domain, completed using reference TRBV18 and TRBJ1-1, is NAGVMQNPRHLVRRRGQEARLRCSPMKGHSHVYWYRQLPEEGLKFMVYLQKENIIDESGMPKERFSAEFPKEGPSILRIQQVVRGDSAAYFCASSPPIRPGARNTEAFFGQGTRLTVV.

V gene TRBV30 combines with J gene TRBJ1-6; tentatively, D is TRBD1 (6 bases). Looked up from germline, CDR1 is GTSNPN and CDR2 is SVGIG (reference sequence). This CDR3 contains 14 residues. V was trimmed by 3 bases and J by 7 bases, leaving 13 bases between them. CDR3 sequence (DNA): TGTGCCTGGAGATCGGACAGCCAGAATTCACCCCTCCACTTT. It is translated as CAWRSDSQNSPLHF.

In the case of this clone: The same CDR3 also results from other DNA sequences found in this sample. This chain uses TRBV19 with TRBJ2-7, with a possible D match to TRBD1 (5 bases). CDR3 length: 13 amino acids. Per germline, CDR1 LNHDA and CDR2 SQIVND (reference sequence). Trimming removed 3 bases from V and 3 bases from J, with 9 bases in between. The CDR3 loop is CASSMGQGYEQYF. In DNA form, the CDR3 reads TGTGCCAGTAGTATGGGGCAAGGCTACGAGCAGTACTTC. The whole variable domain, filled in from reference TRBV19 and TRBJ2-7, reads DGGITQSPKYLFRKEGQNVTLSCEQNLNHDAMYWYRQDPGQGLRLIYYSQIVNDFQKGDIAEGYSVSREKKESFPLTVTSAQKNPTAFYLCASSMGQGYEQYFGPGTRLTVT.

The rearrangement joins TRBV27 to TRBJ1-2; D perhaps matches TRBD1 (6 bases). CDR1 is MNHEY and CDR2 is SMNVEV in the germline V gene (reference sequence). CDR3 length: 14 residues. V lost 4 bases and J lost 5, with 14 bases in between. In DNA form, the CDR3 reads TGTGCCAGCAGTTCCTCCGGGACATCATATGGCTACACCTTC. Translation: CASSSSGTSYGYTF.

This chain joins TRBV15 and TRBJ1-4; 8 nucleotides align to TRBD1. The CDR3 runs 16 residues. The germline CDR1 and CDR2 sequences are LNHNV and YYDKDF (reference sequence). The ends lost 0 bases at V and 5 bases at J; junction bases unmatched: 5. As DNA, the CDR3 is TGTGCCACCAGCAGAGATGGGAGGACAGGGAATGAAAAACTGTTTTTT. This translates into CATSRDGRTGNEKLFF.

J is TRBJ1-6 and V is TRBV9; maybe TRBD1 (6 bases). The CDR3 loop spans 16 amino acids. Deletions cut 8 bases from V and 4 bases from J, with 19 bases between. The germline V gene has CDR1 SGDLS and CDR2 YYNGEE. This chain's CDR3 is CASRPGAGDYNSPLHF. As DNA, the CDR3 is TGTGCCAGTCGGCCCGGGGCAGGGGATTATAATTCACCCCTCCACTTT.

In nucleotides, the CDR3 is TGTGCCAGCAGCCAGGGGTATGACGAGCAGTACTTC. Residues: CASSQGYDEQYF. The chain links TRBV11-2 to TRBJ2-7; a weak D match, TRBD1 (6 bases). Germline-derived CDR1 and CDR2 are SGHAT and FQNNGV. V was clipped by 5 bases and J by 5 bases, with 10 bases between them. This CDR3 is 12 amino acids long. Full variable domain (missing parts from reference TRBV11-2 and TRBJ2-7): EAGVAQSPRYKIIEKRQSVAFWCNPISGHATLYWYQQILGQGPKLLIQFQNNGVVDDSQLPKDRFSAERLKGVDSTLKIQPAKLEDSAVYLCASSQGYDEQYFGPGTRLTVT.

This rearrangement joins TRBV2 to TRBJ2-1, with 15 bases aligning to TRBD2. This CDR3 region has 17 residues. From germline, CDR1 is SNHLY and CDR2 FYNNEI. The trim removed 6 bases at V and 6 bases at J, leaving 9 bases unmatched. Written as DNA, the CDR3 is TGTGCCAGCAGGGGACTAGCGGGAGGTTCTCAGGGCAATGAGCAGTTCTTC. Protein: CASRGLAGGSQGNEQFF.

The V gene is TRBV11-2, the J gene TRBJ2-4, with 7 bases lining up with TRBD2. The CDR3 consists of 13 residues. The ends lost 4 bases at V and 6 bases at J; junction bases unmatched: 3. Germline CDR1 SGHAT, CDR2 FQNNGV. The DNA for the CDR3 is TGTGCCAGCAGCTGGGGACTAATAAACATTCAGTACTTC. It specifies CASSWGLINIQYF.

The chain has TRBV11-2 and TRBJ1-1, with D tentatively TRBD1 (5 bases). CDR1 SGHAT and CDR2 FQNNGV come from the germline V gene. This CDR3 has 17 residues. Trimming shortened V by 5 bases and J by 6 bases, and 25 bases separated the two germline ends. CDR3 region: CASSPSPSGGGHAEAFF. DNA of the CDR3: TGTGCCAGCAGCCCCAGCCCGTCCGGGGGAGGGCACGCTGAAGCTTTCTTT.

The chain combines TRBV20-1 with TRBJ1-2, with D possibly matching TRBD1 (6 bases). The CDR3 sequence is 15 residues long. V was clipped by 3 bases and J by 4 bases, with 18 bases between them. From germline, CDR1 is DFQATT and CDR2 SNEGSKA (reference sequence). The CDR3: CSASYHGTSAYGYTF. The CDR3 DNA sequence: TGCAGTGCTAGTTATCACGGGACATCTGCCTATGGCTACACCTTC.